This passage covers 20 T cell receptor beta chains from one sample sequenced in a study of cytomegalovirus exposure and HLA in healthy donors. Primers for the PCR totalled 60 Vbeta and 13 Jbeta. Clones were read by immunoSEQ multiplex PCR, and TCRdb kept only the in-frame ones, dropping some. The repertoire holds about 41,000 clones, with over 75% as singletons. What was sequenced was PBMCs. All receptors derive from a man aged 45-60 years in good health and CMV-seronegative.

The chain uses TRBV5-4 and TRBJ2-5, with D tentatively TRBD1 (6 bases). This CDR3 region has 16 residues. The germline V and J ends were trimmed by 0 bases and 5 bases, with 17 bases remaining between them. Germline values: CDR1 SGHNT, CDR2 YYREEE (reference sequence). This CDR3 reads CASSLAPSSRGETQYF. The CDR3 nucleotides are TGTGCCAGCAGCTTGGCACCCTCGAGTAGGGGGGAGACCCAGTACTTC.

The rearrangement joins TRBV5-1 to TRBJ2-7, with 7 bases identical to TRBD1. After removal of 3 bases from V and 0 bases from J, the junction contained 6 bases not matched to a gene. In germline, CDR1 is SGHRS, CDR2 YFSETQ. The CDR3 consists of 15 residues. The CDR3 loop is CASSSRGQASYEQYF. The CDR3 DNA reads as TGCGCCAGCAGCTCGCGAGGACAGGCCTCCTACGAGCAGTACTTC.

The J gene is TRBJ2-7, the V gene TRBV9; TRBD2 matches 16 bases. CDR1 SGDLS and CDR2 YYNGEE come from the germline V gene. The CDR3 loop spans 15 amino acids. The trim removed 3 bases at V and 6 bases at J, leaving 3 bases unmatched. Here the CDR3 reads CASSGGTSGGVEQYF. The CDR3 DNA reads as TGTGCCAGCAGCGGCGGGACTAGCGGGGGGGTCGAGCAGTACTTC.

The J gene is TRBJ2-1, the V gene TRBV2; TRBD2 aligns across 13 bases. Germline assignment: CDR1 SNHLY and CDR2 FYNNEI. V lost 4 bases to trimming and J lost 0 bases; unmatched junction nucleotides: 0. This CDR3 spans 16 amino acids. The CDR3 region is CASSGTSGSSYNEQFF. Here the CDR3 DNA reads TGTGCCAGCAGTGGGACTAGCGGGAGCTCCTACAATGAGCAGTTCTTC.

The genes are TRBV9 and TRBJ1-6; no clear D gene. The CDR3 has 13 residues. CDR1 and CDR2 (germline): SGDLS, YYNGEE. V lost 3 bases to trimming and J lost 4 bases, with 5 bases between them. In nucleotides, the CDR3 is TGTGCCAGCAGCGCCTCGTATAATTCACCCCTCCACTTT. Its translation is CASSASYNSPLHF. Based on the CDR3 plus reference TRBV9 and TRBJ1-6, the full variable domain is DSGVTQTPKHLITATGQRVTLRCSPRSGDLSVYWYQQSLDQGLQFLIQYYNGEERAKGNILERFSAQQFPDLHSELNLSSLELGDSALYFCASSASYNSPLHFGNGTRLTVT.

The V call is TRBV27, the J call TRBJ1-5; 10 nucleotides match TRBD1. The CDR3 sequence is 15 residues long. The V segment lost 6 bases and the J segment 3 bases; nucleotides outside the gene matches: 5. Germline V gene data show CDR1 as MNHEY and CDR2 as SMNVEV (reference sequence). The CDR3 sequence: CASSQTGGHNQPQHF. The CDR3 region has the DNA TGTGCCAGCAGCCAGACAGGGGGCCACAATCAGCCCCAGCATTTT.

The chain uses TRBV7-3 and TRBJ2-1, with TRBD2 as a possible D gene (6 bases). The CDR3 has 16 residues. Germline V gene lookup returns CDR1 SGHTA and CDR2 FQGTGA. Trimming took off 1 base at V and 0 bases at J, with 10 bases between the two ends. The chain's CDR3 is CASSLSGESSYNEQFF. The CDR3 coding sequence is TGTGCCAGCAGCTTAAGCGGGGAAAGCTCCTACAATGAGCAGTTCTTC.

The chain combines TRBV28 with TRBJ2-1, with a tentative D call TRBD2 (6 bases). Per germline, CDR1 MDHEN and CDR2 SYDVKM. Trimming took off 3 bases at V and 6 bases at J, with 18 bases between the two ends. The CDR3 consists of 16 residues. CDR3 in amino acids: CASSLRRGRVGNEQFF. CDR3 coding DNA: TGTGCCAGCAGTTTGAGGCGGGGACGGGTTGGCAATGAGCAGTTCTTC.

This rearrangement joins TRBV25-1 to TRBJ1-1, with 8 positions matching TRBD1. CDR1 MGHDK and CDR2 SYGVNS come from the germline V gene. The CDR3 loop spans 15 amino acids. Losses at the gene ends were 7 bases for V and 8 bases for J; bases not matched to a gene: 15. This chain's CDR3 is CASNNDRGISVEAFF. DNA for the CDR3: TGTGCCAGCAACAATGACAGGGGCATTTCGGTCGAAGCTTTCTTT.

J is TRBJ2-3 and V is TRBV9; 7 bases map to TRBD2. The V segment lost 1 base and the J segment 4 bases; nucleotides outside the gene matches: 6. Per the germline V gene, CDR1 is SGDLS and CDR2 is YYNGEE. The CDR3 consists of 15 residues. The CDR3 DNA is TGTGCCAGCAGCGTAAGCGGGACCACGGCAGATACGCAGTATTTT. Its translation is CASSVSGTTADTQYF.

The rearrangement uses TRBV2 and TRBJ1-2; tentative D call: TRBD1 (6 bases). Germline V gives CDR1 SNHLY, CDR2 FYNNEI. The CDR3 runs to 15 residues. The V and J ends lost 7 bases and 4 bases respectively, with 19 bases between them. DNA of the CDR3: TGTGCCAGCAAGCCCGTGGGGGCAAACATCTATGGCTACACCTTC. It codes for CASKPVGANIYGYTF.

The chain links TRBV19 to TRBJ2-7, with 7 bases aligning to TRBD1. The CDR3 covers 14 residues. From germline, CDR1 is LNHDA and CDR2 SQIVND (reference sequence). V lost 4 bases and J lost 2; bases outside the gene matches: 5. CDR3 sequence (DNA): TGTGCCAGTAGTAACAGGGGTATGACCTACGAGCAGTACTTC. Translation: CASSNRGMTYEQYF.

The chain uses TRBV11-1 and TRBJ2-3, with 8 bases that match TRBD1. The CDR3 consists of 15 residues. The V segment lost 3 bases and the J segment 4 bases; nucleotides outside the gene matches: 6. Germline V gene sequence: CDR1 SGHAT, CDR2 FQDESV (reference sequence). The CDR3 DNA follows: TGTGCCAGCAGCTTTCAGGGGGCGAAGGCAGATACGCAGTATTTT. It translates to CASSFQGAKADTQYF.

The chain is built from TRBV7-2 and TRBJ1-2, with 7 bases fitting TRBD1. The V gene end was trimmed by 5 bases and the J gene end by 3 bases; junction bases not matched to a gene: 6. From germline, CDR1 is SGHTA and CDR2 FQGNSA. The CDR3 consists of 14 residues. The CDR3 sequence is CASSPQQGHYGYTF. CDR3 sequence (DNA): TGTGCCAGCAGCCCCCAACAGGGGCACTATGGCTACACCTTC.

The chain links TRBV19 to TRBJ2-7, with D possibly being TRBD1 (6 bases). The CDR3 has 15 residues. The germline CDR1 and CDR2 sequences are LNHDA and SQIVND (reference sequence). V lost 6 bases, J lost 2 bases, and 17 bases lay in between. This chain's CDR3 is CASRLQGIPAYEQYF. The CDR3 DNA is TGTGCCAGTAGACTACAGGGAATCCCCGCCTACGAGCAGTACTTC. The whole variable domain, remainder taken from reference TRBV19 and TRBJ2-7, is DGGITQSPKYLFRKEGQNVTLSCEQNLNHDAMYWYRQDPGQGLRLIYYSQIVNDFQKGDIAEGYSVSREKKESFPLTVTSAQKNPTAFYLCASRLQGIPAYEQYFGPGTRLTVT.

The chain uses TRBV7-9 and TRBJ2-7; possible D gene TRBD1, 5 bases. Deletions cut 1 base from V and 6 bases from J, with 19 bases between. The CDR3 has 16 amino acids. CDR1 and CDR2 (germline): SEHNR, FQNEAQ (reference sequence). CDR3 amino acids: CASSLVTGAFEGEQYF. The CDR3 nucleotides read TGTGCCAGCAGCTTAGTAACAGGCGCTTTCGAAGGCGAGCAGTACTTC.

The chain joins TRBV11-2 to TRBJ2-3; D perhaps matches TRBD1 (6 bases). With 8 bases removed from V and 6 bases from J, the gap between germline ends came to 27 bases. The CDR3 is made up of 17 amino acids. The germline gives CDR1 SGHAT, CDR2 FQNNGV. The CDR3 DNA follows: TGTGCCAGCTATCGCCTTGGGGGACCTAGGGGGAAGGATACGCAGTATTTT. Protein: CASYRLGGPRGKDTQYF.

The chain is built from TRBV4-3 and TRBJ2-7, with TRBD2 matching over 8 bases. Looked up from germline, CDR1 is LGHNA and CDR2 is YSLEER. The ends lost 0 bases at V and 3 bases at J; junction bases unmatched: 4. The CDR3 sequence is 15 residues long. The CDR3 coding sequence is TGCGCCAGCAGCCAAGATCCAGCGGGAGTCTACGAGCAGTACTTC. It yields the protein CASSQDPAGVYEQYF.

CDR3 in amino acids: CASSQSTGGWQPQHF. In DNA, the CDR3 is TGCGCCAGCAGCCAGTCGACAGGGGGCTGGCAGCCCCAGCATTTT. V and J are TRBV4-1 and TRBJ1-5, with 10 bases identical to TRBD1. The CDR3 has 15 residues. V shed 3 bases and J 7 bases; nucleotides not matched to a gene: 6. CDR1 and CDR2 from the germline V gene are MGHRA and YSYEKL.

This clone was seen just once. The chain employs TRBV9 and TRBJ2-7; D is perhaps TRBD1 (6 bases). Trimming took 2 bases from V and 1 from J, leaving 13 bases between them. The CDR3 is 15 residues long. CDR1 SGDLS and CDR2 YYNGEE come from the germline V gene. The CDR3 nucleotides are TGTGCCAGCAGCGTGGAGGAGACAGGTTCCTACGAGCAGTACTTC. Its protein product is CASSVEETGSYEQYF.